This TCR beta chain was recorded in a study of early T cells in non-severe SARS-CoV-2 infection. Study summary: Sequencing targeted bulk RNA from unsorted whole blood, leaving chains unpaired. Study conclusions and caveats: VDJdb-based matching was biased toward anti-spike CD8 responses and missed private and CD4 specificities.

This clonotype was observed a few times. The antigen is undetermined. Each single cDNA molecule received a unique molecular identifier. TCRdb passed the 5' RACE reads through MiXCR, listing each CDR3 protein once. Altogether approximately 83,000 distinct CDR3 sequences are present, about 14% being singletons, with the ten largest covering 3%. V lost 4 bases and J lost 4; bases outside the gene matches: 7. Germline assignment: CDR1 DFQATT and CDR2 SNEGSKA (reference sequence). The CDR3 has 13 amino acids. This rearrangement joins TRBV20-1 to TRBJ2-7; 7 bases align to TRBD1. The clonotype originates from an adult who was a healthcare worker with PCR-confirmed SARS-CoV-2 infection or an uninfected control (not recorded which). The sample consisted of whole blood. The CDR3 sequence is CSAKKGGLYEQYF. The CDR3 nucleotides are TGCAGTGCTAAGAAAGGGGGCCTGTACGAGCAGTACTTC.